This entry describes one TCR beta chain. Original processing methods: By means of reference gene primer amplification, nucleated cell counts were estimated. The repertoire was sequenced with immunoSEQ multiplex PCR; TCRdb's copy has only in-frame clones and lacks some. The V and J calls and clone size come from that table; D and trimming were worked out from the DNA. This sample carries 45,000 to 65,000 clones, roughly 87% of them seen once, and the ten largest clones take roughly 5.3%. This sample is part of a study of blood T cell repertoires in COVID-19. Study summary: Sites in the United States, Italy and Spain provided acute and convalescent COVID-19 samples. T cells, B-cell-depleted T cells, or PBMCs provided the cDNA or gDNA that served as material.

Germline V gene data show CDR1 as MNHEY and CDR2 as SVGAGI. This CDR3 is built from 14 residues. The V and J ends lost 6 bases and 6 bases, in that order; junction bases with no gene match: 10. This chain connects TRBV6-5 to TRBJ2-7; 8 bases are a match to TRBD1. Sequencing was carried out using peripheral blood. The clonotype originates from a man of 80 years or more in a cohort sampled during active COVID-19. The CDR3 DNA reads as TGTGCCAGCAGCGCGACAGGGGAAATCTCCGAGCAGTACTTC. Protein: CASSATGEISEQYF.